The clone carrying this TCR beta chain was detected a few times. What it recognizes is unknown. The amount of total RNA extracted per sample was at least 5.5 micrograms. These data originate in a study of blood T cells in healthy people across ages. Using a J-beta primer mix together with a sample-barcoded 5' primer, a second PCR was run for about 6 to 11 cycles. A template-switch adaptor with 12 random nucleotides tagged each cDNA molecule. TCRdb re-analysed the 5' RACE reads in MiXCR, keeping a single row per CDR3 protein. Of around 1,100,000 distinct CDR3 sequences listed, more than 30% are singletons. Points from the study as a whole: Measured against age, TCR beta diversity per million T cells decreased in a roughly linear manner. The study found more naive CD4+ cells and higher diversity in long-lived than aged donors.

The CDR3 has 14 amino acids. From germline, CDR1 is MNHEY and CDR2 SMNVEV (reference sequence). V trimming: 6 bases; J trimming: 0 bases; junction bases outside the gene matches: 4. The J gene is TRBJ2-5, the V gene TRBV27; 7 nucleotides line up with TRBD1. What was sequenced was blood. This receptor was obtained from a man younger than 35 in good health. For the CDR3, the DNA is TGTGCCAGCAGCCCTGACAGGGACCAAGAGACCCAGTACTTC. Protein: CASSPDRDQETQYF.